The rows below give T cell receptor beta chains drawn from one sample of a study of OX40 agonist ivuxolimab in advanced cancers. Only in-frame clones appear in the TCRdb table, and some are missing; sequencing was by immunoSEQ multiplex PCR. Of tens of thousands of clones listed, about 91% are singletons. The sequencing used CD4+ or CD8+ T cells sorted from blood, collected in a trial of the OX40 agonist ivuxolimab. These receptors all stem from an adult with an advanced solid tumor such as melanoma, head and neck, liver or kidney cancer. Each CDR3 is given with its conserved first and last residue. Fields, in order: V gene, D gene, J gene, clone size, CDR3 protein, CDR3 DNA. D genes are given only for firm matches. For some rows the clone size is stated as once, few or many, or as a class when expanded; others skip it.

V gene: TRBV7-3; D gene: NA; J gene: TRBJ1-1; clone size: few; CDR3 protein: CASVCAEAFF; CDR3 DNA: TGTGCCAGCGTTTGCGCTGAAGCTTTCTTT
V gene: TRBV27; D gene: NA; J gene: TRBJ2-7; clone size: NA; CDR3 protein: CASSLSSRGYEQYF; CDR3 DNA: TGTGCCAGCAGTTTATCTTCCCGGGGGTACGAGCAGTACTTC
V gene: TRBV5-6; D gene: NA; J gene: TRBJ2-7; clone size: once; CDR3 protein: CASSLGAGSYEQYF; CDR3 DNA: TGTGCCAGCAGCTTGGGGGCGGGATCCTACGAGCAGTACTTC
V gene: TRBV29-1; D gene: TRBD1; J gene: TRBJ1-2; clone size: NA; CDR3 protein: CSVYGQGSNYGYTF; CDR3 DNA: TGCAGCGTTTACGGACAGGGCTCTAACTATGGCTACACCTTC
V gene: TRBV29-1; D gene: TRBD1; J gene: TRBJ2-7; clone size: few; CDR3 protein: CSAGMGQGVDEQYF; CDR3 DNA: TGCAGCGCAGGGATGGGGCAGGGGGTCGACGAGCAGTACTTC
V gene: TRBV2; D gene: NA; J gene: TRBJ2-1; clone size: NA; CDR3 protein: CASSPSREQFF; CDR3 DNA: TGTGCCAGCAGTCCCTCCCGTGAGCAGTTCTTC
V gene: TRBV29-1; D gene: NA; J gene: TRBJ2-7; clone size: NA; CDR3 protein: CSVEVGLEQYF; CDR3 DNA: TGCAGCGTTGAAGTGGGTCTCGAGCAGTACTTC
V gene: TRBV29-1; D gene: NA; J gene: TRBJ2-5; clone size: NA; CDR3 protein: CSVQDPQETQYF; CDR3 DNA: TGCAGCGTACAAGATCCCCAAGAGACCCAGTACTTC
V gene: TRBV28; D gene: NA; J gene: TRBJ2-7; clone size: NA; CDR3 protein: CASSLRSVDEQYF; CDR3 DNA: TGTGCCAGCAGTTTAAGGTCCGTCGACGAGCAGTACTTC
V gene: TRBV5-4; D gene: NA; J gene: TRBJ1-1; clone size: NA; CDR3 protein: CASSLSFQGNTEAFF; CDR3 DNA: TGTGCCAGCAGCTTGTCTTTTCAGGGCAACACTGAAGCTTTCTTT
V gene: TRBV28; D gene: TRBD2; J gene: TRBJ2-1; clone size: NA; CDR3 protein: CASSTLRLAGRGNEQFF; CDR3 DNA: TGTGCCAGCAGTACTCTTAGACTAGCGGGAAGGGGCAATGAGCAGTTCTTC
V gene: TRBV21-1; D gene: NA; J gene: TRBJ1-4; clone size: NA; CDR3 protein: CASSKVKTATNEKLFF; CDR3 DNA: TGTGCCAGCAGCAAAGTAAAGACTGCAACTAATGAAAAACTGTTTTTT
V gene: TRBV14; D gene: NA; J gene: TRBJ1-1; clone size: many; CDR3 protein: CASSQGGMNTEAFF; CDR3 DNA: TGTGCCAGCAGCCAGGGGGGCATGAACACTGAAGCTTTCTTT
V gene: TRBV9; D gene: NA; J gene: TRBJ2-1; clone size: NA; CDR3 protein: CASSVAREAFSSYNEQFF; CDR3 DNA: TGTGCCAGCAGCGTGGCAAGGGAGGCCTTTAGCTCCTACAATGAGCAGTTCTTC
V gene: TRBV28; D gene: TRBD2; J gene: TRBJ2-3; clone size: NA; CDR3 protein: CASSFRGAGVGTDTQYF; CDR3 DNA: TGTGCCAGCAGTTTTCGTGGGGCGGGAGTAGGGACAGATACGCAGTATTTT
V gene: TRBV7-6; D gene: NA; J gene: TRBJ2-1; clone size: NA; CDR3 protein: CASSSRDHNEQFF; CDR3 DNA: TGTGCCAGCAGCTCCCGGGACCACAATGAGCAGTTCTTC
V gene: TRBV5-5; D gene: TRBD1; J gene: TRBJ2-7; clone size: NA; CDR3 protein: CATAAGTGTYEQYF; CDR3 DNA: TGTGCCACCGCGGCTGGGACAGGGACCTACGAGCAGTACTTC
V gene: TRBV28; D gene: NA; J gene: TRBJ2-3; clone size: NA; CDR3 protein: CASSPPSTDTQYF; CDR3 DNA: TGTGCCAGCAGTCCCCCTAGCACAGATACGCAGTATTTT
V gene: TRBV11-1; D gene: NA; J gene: TRBJ1-5; clone size: NA; CDR3 protein: CASSLVPYSNQPQHF; CDR3 DNA: TGTGCCAGCAGCTTAGTCCCCTATAGCAATCAGCCCCAGCATTTT
V gene: TRBV30; D gene: TRBD1; J gene: TRBJ2-1; clone size: NA; CDR3 protein: CAWRIGQGLYNEQFF; CDR3 DNA: TGTGCCTGGAGGATCGGACAGGGGCTTTACAATGAGCAGTTCTTC
V gene: TRBV18; D gene: NA; J gene: TRBJ2-2; clone size: NA; CDR3 protein: CASSPRGAGNTGELFF; CDR3 DNA: TGTGCCAGCTCACCACGTGGGGCCGGAAACACCGGGGAGCTGTTTTTT
V gene: TRBV7-9; D gene: TRBD2; J gene: TRBJ2-2; clone size: once; CDR3 protein: CASSEGLAGNTGELFF; CDR3 DNA: TGTGCCAGCAGCGAGGGACTAGCGGGTAACACCGGGGAGCTGTTTTTT
V gene: TRBV19; D gene: TRBD2; J gene: TRBJ2-7; clone size: NA; CDR3 protein: CASSIFRGRAYEQYF; CDR3 DNA: TGTGCCAGTAGTATCTTCCGGGGGAGGGCTTACGAGCAGTACTTC
V gene: TRBV7-9; D gene: NA; J gene: TRBJ2-7; clone size: NA; CDR3 protein: CASSLPGTYEQYF; CDR3 DNA: TGTGCCAGCAGCCTCCCGGGTACATACGAGCAGTACTTC
V gene: TRBV19; D gene: TRBD2; J gene: TRBJ2-1; clone size: NA; CDR3 protein: CASSIPLAAEDNEQFF; CDR3 DNA: TGTGCCAGTAGTATACCCCTAGCGGCAGAAGACAATGAGCAGTTCTTC